This TCR beta chain was captured by sequencing in a study of regulatory T cells. Amplification used 52 TRBV primers and 13 TRBJ primers. Clones were sequenced by immunoSEQ multiplex PCR, and TCRdb holds only the in-frame ones, with some missing. The sample holds about 32,000 clones; approximately 89% are singletons and the top ten take more than 2%. This CDR3 is 14 amino acids long. Germline values: CDR1 SGHRS, CDR2 YFSETQ. Trimming took 2 bases from V and 4 from J; bases not matched to a gene: 6. Sorting split CD4+ cells into CD25-high CD127-low Tregs and CD25-low CD127-high conventional T cells. In regard to this clone: The antigen is not known.

Study outcomes and limitations: Hydrophobic residues at CDR3 positions 6 and 7 were enriched in conventional CD4+ T cells of CD3G-deficient patients.

The chain combines TRBV5-1 with TRBJ2-7; TRBD2 aligns across 7 bases. The sequencing input was conventional CD4+ T cells sorted from blood. The sequence came from a person in their late teens or twenties with CD3G deficiency. CDR3 protein: CASSFAGDGYEQYF. The DNA of the CDR3 is TGCGCCAGCAGCTTCGCGGGAGACGGATACGAGCAGTACTTC.